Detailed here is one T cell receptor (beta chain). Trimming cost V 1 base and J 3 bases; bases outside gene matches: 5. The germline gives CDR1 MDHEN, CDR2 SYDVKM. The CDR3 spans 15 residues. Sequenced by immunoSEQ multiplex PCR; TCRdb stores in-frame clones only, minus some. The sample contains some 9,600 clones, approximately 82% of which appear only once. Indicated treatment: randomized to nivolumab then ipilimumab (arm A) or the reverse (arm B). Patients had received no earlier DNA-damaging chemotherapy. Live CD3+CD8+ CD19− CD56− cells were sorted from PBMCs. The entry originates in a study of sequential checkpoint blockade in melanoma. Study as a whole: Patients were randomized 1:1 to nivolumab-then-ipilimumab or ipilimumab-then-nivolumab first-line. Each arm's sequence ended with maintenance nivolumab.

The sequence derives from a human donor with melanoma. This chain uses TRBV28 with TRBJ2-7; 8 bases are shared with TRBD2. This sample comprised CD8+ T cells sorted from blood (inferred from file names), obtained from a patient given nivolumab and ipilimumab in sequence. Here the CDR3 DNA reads TGTGCCAGCAGTTTATCCACTAGCGGATACTACGAGCAGTACTTC. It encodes CASSLSTSGYYEQYF. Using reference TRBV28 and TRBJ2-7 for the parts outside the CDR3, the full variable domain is DVKVTQSSRYLVKRTGEKVFLECVQDMDHENMFWYRQDPGLGLRLIYFSYDVKMKEKGDIPEGYSVSREKKERFSLILESASTNQTSMYLCASSLSTSGYYEQYFGPGTRLTVT.